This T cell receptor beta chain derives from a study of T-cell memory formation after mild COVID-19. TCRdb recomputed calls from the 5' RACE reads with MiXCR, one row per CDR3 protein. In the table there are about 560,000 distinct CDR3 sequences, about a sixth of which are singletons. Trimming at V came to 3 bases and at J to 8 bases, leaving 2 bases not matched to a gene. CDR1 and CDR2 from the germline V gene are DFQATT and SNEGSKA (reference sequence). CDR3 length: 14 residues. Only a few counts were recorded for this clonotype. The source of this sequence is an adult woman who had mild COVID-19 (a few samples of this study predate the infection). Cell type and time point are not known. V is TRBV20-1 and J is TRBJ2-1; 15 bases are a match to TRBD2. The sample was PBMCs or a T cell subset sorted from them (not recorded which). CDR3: CSARRTSGRDEQFF. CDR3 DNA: TGCAGTGCTAGGCGGACTAGCGGGAGGGATGAGCAGTTCTTC.